These 24 T cell receptor beta chains were sequenced from one sample in a study of CD8+ T cells in alopecia areata. Sequencing used cDNA as its template, made by extracting RNA and reverse transcribing it. TCRdb's copy holds only in-frame clones and misses some; the assay was immunoSEQ multiplex PCR. The sample includes tens of thousands of clones, about 83% of them seen just once. Sequencing used NKG2D-low CD8+ T cells sorted from blood. The receptors were gathered from a human donor with alopecia areata.

The genes are TRBV27 and TRBJ1-1; D not certain. The V end lost 3 bases, the J end lost 3 bases, and 8 bases lay between the germline ends. The germline gives CDR1 MNHEY, CDR2 SMNVEV (reference sequence). CDR3 length equals 13 residues. For the CDR3, the DNA is TGTGCCAGCAGTTTCCTACGGGACACTGAAGCTTTCTTT. It yields the protein CASSFLRDTEAFF.

The chain uses TRBV29-1 and TRBJ2-3; no definite D call. The CDR3 extends over 15 amino acids. The V end was cut by 4 bases, the J end by 3 bases, with 17 bases between. The germline CDR1 and CDR2 sequences are SQVTM and ANQGSEA. In DNA form, the CDR3 reads TGCAGCGTTGTTCCGGGTGGGATCGGGACAGATACGCAGTATTTT. It translates to CSVVPGGIGTDTQYF.

This chain connects TRBV5-4 to TRBJ2-7, with TRBD1 as a possible D gene (6 bases). CDR3 length equals 13 residues. V was trimmed by 3 bases and J by 2 bases, leaving 9 bases between them. Germline-derived CDR1 and CDR2 are SGHNT and YYREEE (reference sequence). Here the CDR3 reads CASSYRETYEQYF. The CDR3 DNA reads TGTGCCAGCAGCTACAGGGAAACCTACGAGCAGTACTTC.

The V gene is TRBV6-1, the J gene TRBJ2-3, with no clear D. V was shortened by 3 bases and J by 0 bases, with 10 bases between the two germline ends. Germline V gene sequence: CDR1 MNHNS, CDR2 SASEGT. This CDR3 comprises 15 residues. The CDR3, as DNA: TGTGCCAGCAGTGATAGTGAGACGAGCACAGATACGCAGTATTTT. Translating it yields CASSDSETSTDTQYF.

The chain couples TRBV6-4 to TRBJ2-3; 10 nucleotides line up with TRBD2. The CDR3 totals 16 residues. Germline-derived CDR1 and CDR2 are MRHNA and SNTAGT. The ends lost 6 bases at V and 2 bases at J; junction bases unmatched: 8. DNA of the CDR3: TGTGCCAGCAGCGACCAGCGGGAGGGCCCCACAGATACGCAGTATTTT. Amino acid sequence: CASSDQREGPTDTQYF.

The J gene is TRBJ2-7, the V gene TRBV28; the match to TRBD1 covers 7 bases. Germline loops: CDR1 MDHEN, CDR2 SYDVKM. Losses at the gene ends were 6 bases for V and 6 bases for J; bases not matched to a gene: 11. The CDR3 runs 14 residues. This CDR3 is CASRQIGGPFEQYF. CDR3 nucleotide sequence: TGTGCCAGCAGGCAGATAGGGGGCCCTTTCGAGCAGTACTTC.

This rearrangement joins TRBV28 to TRBJ2-7; D unclear. Looked up from germline, CDR1 is MDHEN and CDR2 is SYDVKM. With 5 bases removed from V and 0 bases from J, the gap between germline ends came to 14 bases. The CDR3 is 15 amino acids. CDR3 protein: CASSPRLTYSYEQYF. CDR3 DNA sequence: TGTGCCAGCAGTCCGAGACTGACTTACTCCTACGAGCAGTACTTC.

The gene calls are TRBV20-1 and TRBJ2-7; D is possibly TRBD1 (6 bases). V shed 6 bases and J shed 9 bases, with 15 bases lying between them. This CDR3 spans 11 amino acids. Germline V gene sequence: CDR1 DFQATT, CDR2 SNEGSKA (reference sequence). CDR3 sequence reads: CSAIPRGGQYF. As DNA, the CDR3 is TGCAGTGCAATCCCCAGGGGTGGGCAGTACTTC.

The V gene is TRBV5-1, the J gene TRBJ2-1; possibly TRBD2 for D (5 bases). CDR1 is SGHRS, CDR2 YFSETQ, per germline. Deletions cut 0 bases from V and 10 bases from J, with 11 bases between. The CDR3 totals 13 residues. CDR3: CASSLEAGLEQFF. The CDR3 nucleotides are TGCGCCAGCAGCTTGGAGGCGGGTCTGGAGCAGTTCTTC.

This clone appeared a few times. This chain links TRBV10-2 with TRBJ2-1; possibly TRBD1 for D (6 bases). V was cut by 7 bases and J by 7 bases, with 14 bases left in between. Looked up from germline, CDR1 is WSHSY and CDR2 is SAAADI. The CDR3 contains 13 residues. In DNA form, the CDR3 reads TGCGCCAGCAACACGGACAGATGGAATGAGCAGTTCTTC. Amino acid sequence: CASNTDRWNEQFF.

The V call is TRBV6-5, the J call TRBJ2-1; D may be TRBD1 (6 bases). CDR1 is MNHEY and CDR2 is SVGAGI in the germline V gene. The CDR3 consists of 13 residues. Trimming took 6 bases from V and 7 from J, leaving 13 bases between them. The CDR3 nucleotides read TGTGCCAGCAGGCGAGGGGACACGAATGAGCAGTTCTTC. Translating gives CASRRGDTNEQFF.

This clone was seen a handful of times. V usage is TRBV7-9 and J usage is TRBJ1-4; D unclear. The CDR3 is 13 residues long. Trimming pared 5 bases from V and 12 bases from J, leaving 16 bases between. The germline CDR1 and CDR2 sequences are SEHNR and FQNEAQ (reference sequence). CDR3 in amino acids: CASSQEQRNELFF. In DNA form, the CDR3 reads TGTGCCAGCAGCCAAGAACAGCGCAACGAACTGTTTTTT. The full variable domain, rest sourced from reference TRBV7-9 and TRBJ1-4, is DTGVSQNPRHKITKRGQNVTFRCDPISEHNRLYWYRQTLGQGPEFLTYFQNEAQLEKSRLLSDRFSAERPKGSFSTLEIQRTEQGDSAMYLCASSQEQRNELFFGSGTQLSVL.

The rearrangement uses TRBV29-1 and TRBJ1-2; unclear D gene. V dropped 4 bases and J dropped 3 bases, with 6 bases sitting between them. The CDR3 is 11 residues long. Germline V gene data show CDR1 as SQVTM and CDR2 as ANQGSEA. The CDR3 here is CSVALDYGYTF. The CDR3, as DNA: TGCAGCGTTGCGTTGGACTATGGCTACACCTTC.

The chain joins TRBV9 to TRBJ2-3; 7 nucleotides agree with TRBD1. From germline, CDR1 is SGDLS and CDR2 YYNGEE. The CDR3 runs 14 residues. V was pared by 2 bases and J by 2 bases, with 2 bases of the junction left unmatched. As DNA, the CDR3 is TGTGCCAGCAGCGTCGGGACAGCCACAGATACGCAGTATTTT. This encodes CASSVGTATDTQYF.

This clone was seen a few times. The chain carries TRBV19 and TRBJ2-4, with a tentative D call TRBD2 (5 bases). CDR1 and CDR2 (germline): LNHDA, SQIVND (reference sequence). The CDR3 is 14 amino acids. V shed 5 bases and J shed 9 bases, with 17 bases lying between them. The CDR3 region has the DNA TGTGCCAGTAGTCCCGGTCAGGAGGTGAGCATTCAGTACTTC. This translates into CASSPGQEVSIQYF.

The chain couples TRBV13 to TRBJ1-2, with D unresolved. In germline, CDR1 is PRHDT, CDR2 FYEKMQ (reference sequence). This CDR3 has 13 amino acids. The V gene lost 2 bases and the J gene lost 2 bases, with 6 bases spanning the gap. The CDR3 here is CASSLLDNYGYTF. The CDR3 DNA sequence: TGTGCCAGCAGCTTACTGGACAACTATGGCTACACCTTC.

The rearrangement links TRBV13 to TRBJ1-1, with 9 bases identical to TRBD1. V shed 5 bases and J 3 bases; nucleotides not matched to a gene: 10. Germline lookup yields CDR1 PRHDT and CDR2 FYEKMQ (reference sequence). This CDR3 contains 16 residues. CDR3 in amino acids: CASSDGTGLFDTEAFF. The CDR3 DNA reads as TGTGCCAGCAGCGACGGGACAGGGTTATTCGACACTGAAGCTTTCTTT.

V is TRBV7-9 and J is TRBJ2-7, with TRBD1 as a possible D gene (5 bases). CDR3 length equals 14 residues. Germline loops: CDR1 SEHNR, CDR2 FQNEAQ (reference sequence). Trimming pared 1 base from V and 3 bases from J, leaving 10 bases between. The CDR3 is CASSLGPGNYEQYF. The CDR3 DNA reads as TGTGCCAGCAGCTTAGGGCCAGGGAACTACGAGCAGTACTTC. Combining the CDR3 with reference TRBV7-9 and TRBJ2-7 gives the whole variable domain DTGVSQNPRHKITKRGQNVTFRCDPISEHNRLYWYRQTLGQGPEFLTYFQNEAQLEKSRLLSDRFSAERPKGSFSTLEIQRTEQGDSAMYLCASSLGPGNYEQYFGPGTRLTVT.

V gene TRBV28 combines with J gene TRBJ2-5; 9 bases align to TRBD1. Per germline, CDR1 MDHEN and CDR2 SYDVKM. This CDR3 has 16 amino acids. V lost 1 base, J lost 5 bases, and 8 bases stayed unmatched. This CDR3 reads CASSLFSGTGPETQYF. The CDR3, as DNA: TGTGCCAGCAGTTTATTCTCCGGGACAGGGCCGGAGACCCAGTACTTC.

The V call is TRBV6-5, the J call TRBJ2-2; D remains ambiguous. The CDR3 covers 13 residues. Trimming left V 6 bases short and J 5 bases short, with 10 bases between. CDR1 and CDR2 from the germline V gene are MNHEY and SVGAGI. This CDR3 reads CASSMTETGELFF. The CDR3 bases are TGTGCCAGCAGCATGACTGAAACCGGGGAGCTGTTTTTT.

This clone appeared a few times. This rearrangement joins TRBV7-9 to TRBJ2-7; D is unresolved. The CDR3 loop spans 11 amino acids. The germline V and J ends were trimmed by 1 base and 3 bases, with 1 base remaining between them. The germline gives CDR1 SEHNR, CDR2 FQNEAQ (reference sequence). The CDR3 DNA is TGTGCCAGCAGCTTAGACTACGAGCAGTACTTC. Translation: CASSLDYEQYF.

The chain uses TRBV5-4 and TRBJ2-3; no clear D gene. V dropped 0 bases and J dropped 4 bases, with 9 bases sitting between them. Germline CDR1 and CDR2: SGHNT and YYREEE (reference sequence). This CDR3 region has 14 residues. The CDR3 region has the DNA TGTGCCAGCAGCTTGGTTGTGACGGCAGATACGCAGTATTTT. This gives the protein CASSLVVTADTQYF.

The table lists this clone with a few counts. This chain joins TRBV9 and TRBJ2-7, with 9 bases fitting TRBD1. The V gene end was trimmed by 0 bases and the J gene end by 5 bases; junction bases not matched to a gene: 9. Germline lookup yields CDR1 SGDLS and CDR2 YYNGEE. The CDR3 spans 16 residues. CDR3 in DNA: TGTGCCAGCAGCGTAGAGGGACAGGGATTCGTTGACGAGCAGTACTTC. It translates to CASSVEGQGFVDEQYF. Based on the CDR3 plus reference TRBV9 and TRBJ2-7, the full variable domain is DSGVTQTPKHLITATGQRVTLRCSPRSGDLSVYWYQQSLDQGLQFLIQYYNGEERAKGNILERFSAQQFPDLHSELNLSSLELGDSALYFCASSVEGQGFVDEQYFGPGTRLTVT.

This clone occurred once. This chain uses TRBV5-4 with TRBJ2-1; unclear D gene. The CDR3 is 13 residues long. From germline, CDR1 is SGHNT and CDR2 YYREEE (reference sequence). The V and J ends lost 2 bases and 5 bases respectively, with 8 bases between them. The CDR3 sequence is CASSFGQDNEQFF. In DNA form, the CDR3 reads TGTGCCAGCAGCTTTGGGCAGGACAATGAGCAGTTCTTC.